What follows is one TCR beta chain and its context. CDR1 and CDR2 (germline): LNHDA, SQIVND (reference sequence). Deletions cut 4 bases from V and 6 bases from J, with 15 bases between. The CDR3 runs 15 residues. The data belong to a study of blood T cell repertoires in COVID-19. Overall study: COVID-19 samples collected from the United States, Italy and Spain covered acute and convalescent phases. Sample material is recorded as cDNA or gDNA derived from T cells, B-cell-depleted T cells, or PBMCs.

Authors' data handling: The authors estimated nucleated cell counts from reference gene primer amplification. Only in-frame clones appear in the TCRdb table, and some are missing; sequencing was by immunoSEQ multiplex PCR. The D gene and trimming were derived from the DNA, and the V and J assignments and clone size from that table. In the table there are over 100,000 clones, 87% of which are singletons. The J gene is TRBJ2-2, the V gene TRBV19, with D perhaps TRBD2 (5 bases). The source is a man aged 50 to 59 with active COVID-19. The sample taken for sequencing was peripheral blood. Written as DNA, the CDR3 is TGTGCCAGTAGTAAGGGCCGGGATCTGGCCGGGGAGCTGTTTTTT. Translated, it gives CASSKGRDLAGELFF.